This T cell receptor beta chain was captured by sequencing in a study of cytomegalovirus exposure and HLA in healthy donors. Study-level points and caveats: In a later analysis, TCR beta V- and J-gene trimming showed a link to a missense DCLRE1C variant. CMV serostatus was the only recorded immune exposure for donors.

The PCR had 60 Vbeta and 13 Jbeta primers. This table comes from immunoSEQ multiplex PCR, and its TCRdb copy is limited to in-frame clones, with some not included. The sample consists of about 190,000 clones, about 85% of them appearing once. V dropped 6 bases and J dropped 3; count of bases not matched to a gene: 4. The germline CDR1 and CDR2 sequences are MRHNA and SNTAGT. This CDR3 comprises 14 residues. This clone was counted only a few times. Its antigen is undetermined. Other DNA sequences in this specimen translate into the identical CDR3. This clonotype originated in a woman in her 50s in good health and CMV-seronegative. The sequencing sample was made of PBMCs. This chain joins TRBV6-4 and TRBJ1-1; 10 bases map to TRBD1. The CDR3 bases are TGTGCCAGCAGACGACAGGGGGCGGACACTGAAGCTTTCTTT. As protein: CASRRQGADTEAFF.